This passage covers 32 T cell receptor beta chains from one sample sequenced in a study of shared clonotypes between healthy human individuals. TCRdb's copy holds only in-frame clones and misses some; the assay was immunoSEQ multiplex PCR. The data show about a million clones, with around three quarters seen just once and almost 0.9% held by the top ten. Source material: memory CD4+ T cells from PBMCs. The subset was: CD45RA-negative fraction. The receptors originated from a man between 18 and 29 years old in good health. Some clones in this sample may be carry-over from other donors' samples.

This chain links TRBV7-8 with TRBJ2-1; possible D gene TRBD2, 5 bases. The germline CDR1 and CDR2 sequences are SGHVS and FQNEAQ. Trimming shortened V by 5 bases and J by 0 bases, and 14 bases separated the two germline ends. The length of the CDR3 is 16 residues. The CDR3 region has the DNA TGTGCCAGCAGCCCCGGGCGGGTTAGCTCCTACAATGAGCAGTTCTTC. Translation: CASSPGRVSSYNEQFF.

In its sample, this clone was seen a few times. The genes are TRBV7-2 and TRBJ2-3; TRBD1 might be the D (5 bases). V lost 8 bases, J lost 5 bases, and 17 bases lay in between. The CDR3 spans 14 residues. The germline CDR1 and CDR2 sequences are SGHTA and FQGNSA. CDR3 loop: CASRLPPRGDTQYF. The CDR3 DNA sequence: TGTGCCAGCCGTCTCCCCCCTAGGGGAGATACGCAGTATTTT.

Remarks on this clone: Other DNA variants within this sample encode the same CDR3. CDR3 in amino acids: CASSFLAGGFYNEQFF. The DNA for the CDR3 is TGTGCCAGCAGCTTCTTAGCGGGAGGGTTCTACAATGAGCAGTTCTTC. The rearrangement joins TRBV5-6 to TRBJ2-1, with 11 bases lining up with TRBD2. Germline loops: CDR1 SGHDT, CDR2 YYEEEE. CDR3 length equals 16 residues. V lost 2 bases, J lost 3 bases, and 4 bases stayed unmatched. Drawing the rest from reference TRBV5-6 and TRBJ2-1, the complete variable domain is DAGVTQSPTHLIKTRGQQVTLRCSPKSGHDTVSWYQQALGQGPQFIFQYYEEEERQRGNFPDRFSGHQFPNYSSELNVNALLLGDSALYLCASSFLAGGFYNEQFFGPGTRLTVL.

This clone was counted once. This rearrangement joins TRBV5-1 to TRBJ1-2; no firm D call. The CDR3 spans 14 residues. Germline lookup yields CDR1 SGHRS and CDR2 YFSETQ. The V and J ends lost 0 bases and 8 bases respectively, with 14 bases between them. CDR3 sequence reads: CASSLAWDSGGYTF. The DNA for the CDR3 is TGCGCCAGCAGCTTGGCGTGGGATTCTGGAGGCTACACCTTC.

This chain uses TRBV6-1 with TRBJ2-1; no reliable D call. The germline CDR1 and CDR2 sequences are MNHNS and SASEGT. The CDR3 totals 11 residues. Trimming took 3 bases from V and 7 from J, leaving 4 bases between them. The CDR3 DNA sequence: TGTGCCAGCAGTGAGTGGAATGAGCAGTTCTTC. Translated: CASSEWNEQFF.

The rearrangement links TRBV5-4 to TRBJ2-7; D gene uncertain. The CDR3 extends over 13 amino acids. Germline assignment: CDR1 SGHNT and CDR2 YYREEE (reference sequence). V lost 0 bases to trimming and J lost 5 bases, with 9 bases between them. Here the CDR3 DNA reads TGTGCCAGCAGCTTGGATAGGGAAGACGAGCAGTACTTC. Amino acids: CASSLDREDEQYF.

V and J are TRBV28 and TRBJ2-2, with TRBD2 as a possible D gene (6 bases). V gave up 4 bases and J gave up 7 bases, with 16 bases separating them. CDR3 length: 15 amino acids. The germline V gene encodes CDR1 MDHEN and CDR2 SYDVKM. The CDR3 DNA is TGTGCCAGCAGTTACTCGATCGGAGGGGTCGGGGAGCTGTTTTTT. Translated, it gives CASSYSIGGVGELFF. Drawing the rest from reference TRBV28 and TRBJ2-2, the complete variable domain is DVKVTQSSRYLVKRTGEKVFLECVQDMDHENMFWYRQDPGLGLRLIYFSYDVKMKEKGDIPEGYSVSREKKERFSLILESASTNQTSMYLCASSYSIGGVGELFFGEGSRLTVL.

The chain employs TRBV6-6 and TRBJ2-5; D perhaps matches TRBD1 (5 bases). The germline V gene has CDR1 MNHNY and CDR2 SVGAGI (reference sequence). The CDR3 covers 14 residues. Trimming took off 4 bases at V and 1 base at J, with 10 bases between the two ends. This CDR3 reads CASSFGRAQETQYF. In nucleotides, the CDR3 is TGTGCCAGCAGTTTCGGCAGGGCCCAAGAGACCCAGTACTTC.

A remark on this clone: With a much larger clone just one base away, this may be a read error. This chain joins TRBV4-1 and TRBJ1-1, with TRBD1 matching 7 bases. CDR3 length: 14 amino acids. Per the germline V gene, CDR1 is MGHRA and CDR2 is YSYEKL. Here the CDR3 DNA reads TGCGCCAGCAGCCGGGGACAGTGGAACAATGAAGCTTTCTTT. Translated: CASSRGQWNNEAFF.

The gene calls are TRBV9 and TRBJ1-5, with D unclear. This CDR3 is built from 14 residues. Deletions cut 4 bases from V and 2 bases from J, with 10 bases between. Germline CDR1 is SGDLS and CDR2 is YYNGEE. The CDR3 spells CASSPREGNQPQHF. The CDR3 DNA reads TGTGCCAGCAGCCCGCGTGAGGGCAATCAGCCCCAGCATTTT. Filled out from reference TRBV9 and TRBJ1-5, the complete variable domain reads DSGVTQTPKHLITATGQRVTLRCSPRSGDLSVYWYQQSLDQGLQFLIQYYNGEERAKGNILERFSAQQFPDLHSELNLSSLELGDSALYFCASSPREGNQPQHFGDGTRLSIL.

This clone was recorded only once. The chain has TRBV7-9 and TRBJ2-1; unclear D gene. The CDR3 has 16 amino acids. Germline lookup yields CDR1 SEHNR and CDR2 FQNEAQ (reference sequence). The germline V and J ends were trimmed by 5 bases and 2 bases, with 16 bases remaining between them. The chain's CDR3 is CASSLKDIMAYNEQFF. In nucleotides, the CDR3 is TGTGCCAGCAGCCTAAAGGATATAATGGCCTACAATGAGCAGTTCTTC. The full variable domain, rest sourced from reference TRBV7-9 and TRBJ2-1, is DTGVSQNPRHKITKRGQNVTFRCDPISEHNRLYWYRQTLGQGPEFLTYFQNEAQLEKSRLLSDRFSAERPKGSFSTLEIQRTEQGDSAMYLCASSLKDIMAYNEQFFGPGTRLTVL.

The rearrangement joins TRBV19 to TRBJ2-5, with 7 bases aligning to TRBD1. The J call may be in error: the DNA end matches TRBJ2-7 better. This CDR3 comprises 15 residues. Germline V CDR1 and CDR2: LNHDA, SQIVND (reference sequence). CDR3 sequence reads: CASSGIGTASYEQYF. CDR3 DNA: TGTGCCAGTAGTGGTATCGGGACAGCCTCCTACGAGCAGTACTTC.

This chain uses TRBV6-8 with TRBJ1-1; the D is unclear. There are 15 residues in the CDR3. Germline assignment: CDR1 MNHGY and CDR2 SAAAGT. Trimming removed 8 bases at V and 4 bases at J, with 20 bases between. The CDR3: CASYGRVEASTEAFF. CDR3 DNA: TGTGCCAGCTATGGCCGGGTCGAAGCGAGCACTGAAGCTTTCTTT.

This chain connects TRBV9 to TRBJ2-1; D may be TRBD2 (5 bases). This CDR3 has 15 residues. CDR1 and CDR2 from the germline V gene are SGDLS and YYNGEE. V shed 4 bases and J shed 9 bases, with 20 bases lying between them. The CDR3 here is CASSSLTTRVGEQFF. In DNA form, the CDR3 reads TGTGCCAGCAGCTCCCTGACCACGCGGGTCGGTGAGCAGTTCTTC.

This clone came up a few times. The chain employs TRBV27 and TRBJ2-5, with D unclear. The CDR3 consists of 12 residues. The ends were cut back, 6 bases at V and 2 bases at J, with 7 bases in the middle. CDR1 and CDR2 (germline): MNHEY, SMNVEV (reference sequence). Written as DNA, the CDR3 is TGTGCCAGCAGCGGGTTTCAAGAGACCCAGTACTTC. Its translation: CASSGFQETQYF.

On this clone itself: Other DNA sequences within the sample encode an identical CDR3. The CDR3 DNA follows: TGTGCCAGCAGCCTAGATGGGAACTATGGCTACACCTTC. Protein product: CASSLDGNYGYTF. V gene TRBV5-4 combines with J gene TRBJ1-2, with D unclear. Germline V lookup: CDR1 SGHNT, CDR2 YYREEE (reference sequence). This CDR3 region has 13 residues. The V end was cut by 4 bases, the J end by 2 bases, with 9 bases between.

A word on this clone: Other DNA sequences in the same sample also yield this CDR3. The rearrangement links TRBV5-1 to TRBJ2-7; TRBD1 matches 9 bases. The J segment lost 4 bases and the V segment lost 4 bases, leaving 12 bases of the junction unmatched. Germline assignment: CDR1 SGHRS and CDR2 YFSETQ. The CDR3 loop spans 16 amino acids. The CDR3 DNA reads TGCGCCAGCAGCCTAAATACAGGGGGCGGTGGATACGAGCAGTACTTC. Its protein is CASSLNTGGGGYEQYF.

The rearrangement joins TRBV6-1 to TRBJ1-1, with D possibly being TRBD1 (5 bases). V lost 7 bases, J lost 2 bases, and 17 bases lay in between. The CDR3 loop spans 15 amino acids. Per germline, CDR1 MNHNS and CDR2 SASEGT. CDR3 DNA: TGTGCCAGCAAAGGAACCGGGACGCCTAACACTGAAGCTTTCTTT. As protein: CASKGTGTPNTEAFF.

A remark on this clone: This sample includes further DNA sequences coding for the same CDR3. The V and J genes are TRBV29-1 and TRBJ1-1, with D unclear. In germline, CDR1 is SQVTM, CDR2 ANQGSEA. The CDR3 contains 12 residues. With 3 bases removed from V and 2 bases from J, the gap between germline ends came to 7 bases. CDR3 bases: TGCAGCGTTGACAGGACTAACACTGAAGCTTTCTTT. This codes for CSVDRTNTEAFF.

The V call is TRBV2, the J call TRBJ2-5, with 7 bases matching TRBD1. The CDR3 covers 15 residues. Germline CDR1 SNHLY, CDR2 FYNNEI. V shed 2 bases, J shed 3 bases, and the junction held 6 bases outside the gene matches. CDR3 sequence: CASSERSGGKETQYF. Here the CDR3 DNA reads TGTGCCAGCAGTGAAAGGTCAGGGGGAAAAGAGACCCAGTACTTC. The whole variable domain, remainder taken from reference TRBV2 and TRBJ2-5, is EPEVTQTPSHQVTQMGQEVILRCVPISNHLYFYWYRQILGQKVEFLVSFYNNEISEKSEIFDDQFSVERPDGSNFTLKIRSTKLEDSAMYFCASSERSGGKETQYFGPGTRLLVL.

V usage is TRBV30 and J usage is TRBJ2-6; 8 nucleotides match TRBD1. V lost 2 bases and J lost 2; bases outside the gene matches: 5. The CDR3 extends over 16 amino acids. CDR1 GTSNPN and CDR2 SVGIG come from the germline V gene (reference sequence). CDR3 coding DNA: TGTGCCTGGAGTTCCTCGGACAGGGCTGGGGCCAACGTCCTGACTTTC. Residues: CAWSSSDRAGANVLTF.

The rearrangement uses TRBV7-2 and TRBJ2-7; 9 bases align to TRBD1. CDR1 is SGHTA and CDR2 is FQGNSA in the germline V gene. V trimming: 5 bases; J trimming: 3 bases; junction bases outside the gene matches: 5. The CDR3 totals 14 residues. DNA for the CDR3: TGTGCCAGCAGCACACAGGGGGCGGACTACGAGCAGTACTTC. Residues: CASSTQGADYEQYF.

The chain links TRBV4-1 to TRBJ2-1, with 9 bases fitting TRBD2. Unmatched junction bases numbered 8, after V lost 4 bases and J lost 4 bases. This CDR3 is 16 amino acids long. Germline CDR1 MGHRA, CDR2 YSYEKL. This CDR3 reads CASSRPTSGPYNEQFF. Written as DNA, the CDR3 is TGCGCCAGCAGCCGTCCGACTAGCGGACCTTACAATGAGCAGTTCTTC.

V and J are TRBV4-2 and TRBJ2-5; D gene unclear. Germline V gene sequence: CDR1 LGHNA, CDR2 YNFKEQ. Trimming shortened V by 0 bases and J by 4 bases, and 9 bases separated the two germline ends. The CDR3 consists of 14 residues. The CDR3 DNA sequence: TGTGCCAGCAGCCAAGACAGGTGGGGAGAGACCCAGTACTTC. It is translated as CASSQDRWGETQYF.

The chain uses TRBV6-1 and TRBJ2-5; D is undetermined. The germline CDR1 and CDR2 sequences are MNHNS and SASEGT. The CDR3 has 14 amino acids. Trimming took 7 bases from V and 1 from J, leaving 13 bases between them. CDR3 coding DNA: TGTGCCAGCACCCGTGGCGGCTCCCAAGAGACCCAGTACTTC. This codes for CASTRGGSQETQYF.

This chain connects TRBV11-2 to TRBJ2-7, with D perhaps TRBD1 (5 bases). The V and J ends lost 5 bases and 5 bases respectively, with 16 bases between them. Per the germline V gene, CDR1 is SGHAT and CDR2 is FQNNGV. The CDR3 sequence is 14 residues long. The CDR3 DNA sequence: TGTGCCAGCAGCCAGATGGGGCAAGGGGACGAGCAGTACTTC. It yields the protein CASSQMGQGDEQYF.

This chain uses TRBV6-1 with TRBJ1-4, with a weak D call TRBD1 (5 bases). The ends were cut back, 6 bases at V and 2 bases at J, with 13 bases in the middle. Germline CDR1 MNHNS, CDR2 SASEGT. The CDR3 loop spans 15 amino acids. CDR3 in amino acids: CASSAQVGTNEKLFF. In DNA, the CDR3 is TGTGCCAGCAGCGCACAGGTGGGGACTAATGAAAAACTGTTTTTT.

This clone has a single count. The chain employs TRBV5-1 and TRBJ1-1, with unresolved D. The CDR3 extends over 14 amino acids. CDR1 and CDR2 from the germline V gene are SGHRS and YFSETQ. V was pared by 3 bases and J by 0 bases, with 9 bases between. This chain's CDR3 is CASSSTIVNTEAFF. The DNA of the CDR3 is TGCGCCAGCAGCTCGACTATCGTGAACACTGAAGCTTTCTTT. The full variable domain, completed using reference TRBV5-1 and TRBJ1-1, is KAGVTQTPRYLIKTRGQQVTLSCSPISGHRSVSWYQQTPGQGLQFLFEYFSETQRNKGNFPGRFSGRQFSNSRSEMNVSTLELGDSALYLCASSSTIVNTEAFFGQGTRLTVV.

The V call is TRBV29-1, the J call TRBJ2-5; D might be TRBD1 or TRBD2, each matching 5 bases. Germline assignment: CDR1 SQVTM and CDR2 ANQGSEA. CDR3 size: 12 residues. V was cut by 7 bases and J by 5 bases, with 14 bases left in between. In DNA form, the CDR3 reads TGCAGCGCCGGGACGTTCAGGGAGACCCAGTACTTC. Translating gives CSAGTFRETQYF.

This clone was counted once. The chain joins TRBV7-6 to TRBJ2-1, with 9 nucleotides matching TRBD1. J lost 4 bases, V lost 5 bases, and 12 bases had no gene match. The CDR3 is made up of 17 amino acids. The germline gives CDR1 SGHVS, CDR2 FNYEAQ. The CDR3 DNA follows: TGTGCCAGCAGCCAGAGCGCAACAGGGGGCGCATACAATGAGCAGTTCTTC. Its protein is CASSQSATGGAYNEQFF.

The CDR3 loop is CATSRAYRGTRAGNTIYF. The CDR3 DNA reads TGTGCCACCAGCAGGGCTTACAGGGGCACGAGGGCTGGAAACACCATATATTTT. The rearrangement joins TRBV15 to TRBJ1-3; TRBD1 aligns across 7 bases. Per the germline V gene, CDR1 is LNHNV and CDR2 is YYDKDF (reference sequence). The CDR3 sequence is 18 residues long. V was pared by 3 bases and J by 2 bases, with 13 bases of the junction left unmatched.

This clone showed up many times. This rearrangement joins TRBV21-1 to TRBJ2-1; the D call TRBD2 from the table was never checked on the DNA. TRBV21-1 is reported as a pseudogene. The CDR3 is 14 amino acids. The CDR3 here is CASSTAVPGNEQFF. In DNA form, the CDR3 reads TGTGCCAGCAGCACAGCCGTTCCGGGGAATGAGCAGTTCTTC.